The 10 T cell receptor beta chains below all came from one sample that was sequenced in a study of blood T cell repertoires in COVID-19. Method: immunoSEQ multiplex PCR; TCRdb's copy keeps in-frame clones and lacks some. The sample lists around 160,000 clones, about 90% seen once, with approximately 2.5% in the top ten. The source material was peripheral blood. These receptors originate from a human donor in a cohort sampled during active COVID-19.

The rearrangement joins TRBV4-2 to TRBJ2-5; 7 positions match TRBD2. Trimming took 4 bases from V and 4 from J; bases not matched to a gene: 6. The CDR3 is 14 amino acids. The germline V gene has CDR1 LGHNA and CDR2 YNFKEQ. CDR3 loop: CASSPRTSAETQYF. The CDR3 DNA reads TGTGCCAGCAGCCCCAGAACTAGCGCAGAGACCCAGTACTTC.

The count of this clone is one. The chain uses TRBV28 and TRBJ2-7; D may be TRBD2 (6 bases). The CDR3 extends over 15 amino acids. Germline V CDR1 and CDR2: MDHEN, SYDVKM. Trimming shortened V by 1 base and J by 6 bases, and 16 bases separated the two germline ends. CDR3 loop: CASSLFSSARREQYF. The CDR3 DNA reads TGTGCCAGCAGTTTATTCTCTAGCGCGCGCCGCGAGCAGTACTTC.

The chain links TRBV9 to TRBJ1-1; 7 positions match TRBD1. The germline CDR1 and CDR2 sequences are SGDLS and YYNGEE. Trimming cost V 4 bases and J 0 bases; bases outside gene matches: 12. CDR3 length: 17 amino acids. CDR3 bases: TGTGCCAGCAGCTTGAGAGACGAGGGACAGATGAACACTGAAGCTTTCTTT. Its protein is CASSLRDEGQMNTEAFF.

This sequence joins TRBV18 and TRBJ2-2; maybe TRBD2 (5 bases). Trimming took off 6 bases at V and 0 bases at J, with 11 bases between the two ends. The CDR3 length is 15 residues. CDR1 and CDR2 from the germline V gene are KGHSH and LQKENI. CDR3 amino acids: CASSPSLSNTGELFF. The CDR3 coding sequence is TGTGCCAGCTCGCCTAGCCTCTCGAACACCGGGGAGCTGTTTTTT. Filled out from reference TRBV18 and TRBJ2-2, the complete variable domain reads NAGVMQNPRHLVRRRGQEARLRCSPMKGHSHVYWYRQLPEEGLKFMVYLQKENIIDESGMPKERFSAEFPKEGPSILRIQQVVRGDSAAYFCASSPSLSNTGELFFGEGSRLTVL.

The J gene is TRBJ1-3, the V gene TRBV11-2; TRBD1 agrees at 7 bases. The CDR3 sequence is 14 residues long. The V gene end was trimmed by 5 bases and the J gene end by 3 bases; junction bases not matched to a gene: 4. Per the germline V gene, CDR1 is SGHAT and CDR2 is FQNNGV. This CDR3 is CASSPQGFGNTIYF. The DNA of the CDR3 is TGTGCCAGCAGCCCACAGGGGTTTGGAAACACCATATATTTT.

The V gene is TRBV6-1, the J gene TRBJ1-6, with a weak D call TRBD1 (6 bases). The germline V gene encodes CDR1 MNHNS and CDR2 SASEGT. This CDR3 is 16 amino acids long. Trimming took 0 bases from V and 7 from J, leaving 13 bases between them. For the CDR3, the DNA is TGTGCCAGCAGTGAAGCGTACAGGGTCAAGAATTCACCCCTCCACTTT. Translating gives CASSEAYRVKNSPLHF.

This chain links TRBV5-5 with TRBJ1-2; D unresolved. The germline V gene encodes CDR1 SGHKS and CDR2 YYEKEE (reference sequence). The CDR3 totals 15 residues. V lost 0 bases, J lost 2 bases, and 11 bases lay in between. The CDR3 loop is CASSLAQRINYGYTF. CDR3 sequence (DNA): TGTGCCAGCAGCTTGGCCCAGAGGATAAACTATGGCTACACCTTC.

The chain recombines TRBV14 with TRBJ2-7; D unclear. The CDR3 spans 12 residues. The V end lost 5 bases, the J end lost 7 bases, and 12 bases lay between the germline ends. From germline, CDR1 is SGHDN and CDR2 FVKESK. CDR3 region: CASSKWQAEQYF. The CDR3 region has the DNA TGTGCCAGCAGCAAGTGGCAGGCTGAGCAGTACTTC.

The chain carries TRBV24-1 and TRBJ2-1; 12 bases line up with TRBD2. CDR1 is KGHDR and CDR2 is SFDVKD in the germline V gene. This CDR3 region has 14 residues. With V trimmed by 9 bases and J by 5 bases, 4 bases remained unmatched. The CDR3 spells CATGLAGGHNEQFF. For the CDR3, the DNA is TGTGCCACCGGCCTAGCGGGGGGGCACAATGAGCAGTTCTTC.

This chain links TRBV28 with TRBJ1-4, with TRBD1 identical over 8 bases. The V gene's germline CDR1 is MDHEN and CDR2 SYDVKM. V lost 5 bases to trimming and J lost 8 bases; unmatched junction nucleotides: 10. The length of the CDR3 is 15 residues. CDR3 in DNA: TGTGCCAGCAGTCCACAGGGGGGTATACGCGAAAAACTGTTTTTT. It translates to CASSPQGGIREKLFF.